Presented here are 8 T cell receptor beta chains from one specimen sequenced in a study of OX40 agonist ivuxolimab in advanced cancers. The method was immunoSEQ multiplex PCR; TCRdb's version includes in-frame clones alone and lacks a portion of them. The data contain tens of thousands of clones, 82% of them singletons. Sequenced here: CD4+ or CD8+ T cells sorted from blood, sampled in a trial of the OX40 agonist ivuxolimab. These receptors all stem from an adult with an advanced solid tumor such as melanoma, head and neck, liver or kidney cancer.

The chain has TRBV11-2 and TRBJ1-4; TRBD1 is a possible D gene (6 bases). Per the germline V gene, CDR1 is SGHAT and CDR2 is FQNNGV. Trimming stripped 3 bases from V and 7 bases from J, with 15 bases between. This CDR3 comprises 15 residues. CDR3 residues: CASSFTGTEGEKLFF. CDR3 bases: TGTGCCAGCAGCTTTACAGGGACGGAAGGTGAAAAACTGTTTTTT.

The CDR3, as DNA: TGTGCCATCAGTGAAGCGAGGGGCATTGGAGAGACCCAGTACTTC. Amino acid sequence: CAISEARGIGETQYF. The rearrangement links TRBV10-3 to TRBJ2-5, with D perhaps given as TRBD1 or TRBD2 (5 bases each). V shed 3 bases and J shed 4 bases, with 15 bases lying between them. The V gene's germline CDR1 is ENHRY and CDR2 SYGVKD. The CDR3 loop spans 15 amino acids.

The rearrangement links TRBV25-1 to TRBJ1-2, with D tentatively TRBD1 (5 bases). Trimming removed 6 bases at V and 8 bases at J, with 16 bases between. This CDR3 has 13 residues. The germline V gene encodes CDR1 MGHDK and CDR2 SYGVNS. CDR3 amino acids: CASSVAGGSGYTF. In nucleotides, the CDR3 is TGTGCCAGCAGCGTGGCGGGGGGATCCGGCTACACCTTC.

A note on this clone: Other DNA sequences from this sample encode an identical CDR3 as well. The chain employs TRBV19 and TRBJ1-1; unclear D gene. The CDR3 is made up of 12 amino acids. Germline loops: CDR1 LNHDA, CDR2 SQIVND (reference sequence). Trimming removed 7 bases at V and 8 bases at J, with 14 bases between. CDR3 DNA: TGTGCCAGTACTTTATACGAGGGCGAAGCTTTCTTT. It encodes CASTLYEGEAFF.

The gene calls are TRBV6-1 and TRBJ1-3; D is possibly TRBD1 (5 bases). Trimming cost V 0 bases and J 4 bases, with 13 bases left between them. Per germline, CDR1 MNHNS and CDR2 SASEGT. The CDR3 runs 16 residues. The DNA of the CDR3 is TGTGCCAGCAGTGAAGCGTCGGGGACCCTCGGAAACACCATATATTTT. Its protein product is CASSEASGTLGNTIYF.

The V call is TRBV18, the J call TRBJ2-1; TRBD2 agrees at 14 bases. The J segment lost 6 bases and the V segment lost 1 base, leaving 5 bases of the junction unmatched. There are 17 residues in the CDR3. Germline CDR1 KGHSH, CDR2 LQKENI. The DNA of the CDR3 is TGTGCCAGCTCACCACTATCCGGGACTAGCGGGAGCAATGAGCAGTTCTTC. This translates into CASSPLSGTSGSNEQFF.

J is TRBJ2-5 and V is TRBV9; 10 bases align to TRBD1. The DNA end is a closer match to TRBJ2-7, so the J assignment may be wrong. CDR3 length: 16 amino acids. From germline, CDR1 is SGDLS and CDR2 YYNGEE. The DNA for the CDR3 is TGTGCCAGCAGCCCATTGAGGGACAGGGGCATCTACGAGCAGTACTTC. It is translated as CASSPLRDRGIYEQYF.

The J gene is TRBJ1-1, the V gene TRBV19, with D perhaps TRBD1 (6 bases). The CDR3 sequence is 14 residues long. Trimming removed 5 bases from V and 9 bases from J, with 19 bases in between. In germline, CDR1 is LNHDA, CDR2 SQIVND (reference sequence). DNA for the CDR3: TGTGCCAGTAGTCCAACGGACAGTGAGCGGAAAGCTTTCTTT. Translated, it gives CASSPTDSERKAFF.